Below are 16 T cell receptor beta chains sequenced from a single sample in a study of a mutant IDH1 vaccine in newly diagnosed glioma. The assay was immunoSEQ multiplex PCR, and TCRdb's table has in-frame clones only and misses some. Among 92,000 or so clones listed, roughly 82% were seen once. The time point is: baseline, week 1 (first vaccination visit). Treatment noted: pre-vaccination baseline after standard-of-care therapy. This specimen was PBMCs, taken from a glioma patient treated with radiotherapy, temozolomide or both. All receptors come from a man between 35 and 55 years old with glioma. Some clones in this sample may be carry-over from other donors' samples.

This clone was recorded a few times. This chain links TRBV6-5 with TRBJ2-7; weak D call: TRBD1 (6 bases). Trimming took 8 bases from V and 3 from J, leaving 14 bases between them. Germline CDR1 is MNHEY and CDR2 is SVGAGI. The CDR3 totals 13 residues. The CDR3 nucleotides are TGTGCCAGCGGGGGACGGACAGACTACGAGCAGTACTTC. Its protein product is CASGGRTDYEQYF.

V and J are TRBV10-1 and TRBJ1-1; possible D gene TRBD1, 5 bases. In germline, CDR1 is WNHNN, CDR2 SYGVQD (reference sequence). Trimming removed 7 bases at V and 0 bases at J, with 9 bases between. This CDR3 has 13 amino acids. The CDR3, as DNA: TGCGCCAGCACCAGGGATATGAACACTGAAGCTTTCTTT. It codes for CASTRDMNTEAFF.

This chain connects TRBV4-1 to TRBJ1-4; a possible D gene is TRBD1 (5 bases). This CDR3 is built from 15 residues. Trimming left V 4 bases short and J 4 bases short, with 13 bases between. From germline, CDR1 is MGHRA and CDR2 YSYEKL. The CDR3 reads CASSPGASRNEKLFF. CDR3 sequence (DNA): TGCGCCAGCAGCCCTGGGGCATCTCGTAATGAAAAACTGTTTTTT.

The CDR3 coding sequence is TGTGCCAGCAGCGGCCGGGACAGCTCCTACGAGCAGTACTTC. This codes for CASSGRDSSYEQYF. The chain couples TRBV5-4 to TRBJ2-7; 7 bases fit TRBD1. This CDR3 is built from 14 residues. Germline lookup yields CDR1 SGHNT and CDR2 YYREEE (reference sequence). V lost 4 bases to trimming and J lost 0 bases; unmatched junction nucleotides: 4.

The chain combines TRBV30 with TRBJ2-2; D gene uncertain. The germline CDR1 and CDR2 sequences are GTSNPN and SVGIG (reference sequence). V was shortened by 4 bases and J by 5 bases, with 11 bases between the two germline ends. The CDR3 loop spans 13 amino acids. The CDR3 nucleotides are TGTGCCTGGAAAGAATTTCAGACCGGGGAGCTGTTTTTT. This encodes CAWKEFQTGELFF.

The chain uses TRBV6-1 and TRBJ1-1; D is possibly TRBD1 (6 bases). Trimming removed 2 bases from V and 2 bases from J, with 12 bases in between. From germline, CDR1 is MNHNS and CDR2 SASEGT. This CDR3 is built from 15 residues. The DNA of the CDR3 is TGTGCCAGCAGTGAACTCGGGGGGCCTAACACTGAAGCTTTCTTT. As protein: CASSELGGPNTEAFF.

The rearrangement joins TRBV15 to TRBJ2-5; 14 nucleotides align to TRBD2. Per the germline V gene, CDR1 is LNHNV and CDR2 is YYDKDF (reference sequence). The V gene end was trimmed by 5 bases and the J gene end by 2 bases; junction bases not matched to a gene: 7. This CDR3 region has 17 residues. Here the CDR3 reads CATSHGRTSGGQETQYF. CDR3 sequence (DNA): TGTGCCACCAGCCACGGTAGGACTAGCGGGGGGCAAGAGACCCAGTACTTC.

Sample share makes this clone medium-sized. The V and J genes are TRBV5-1 and TRBJ2-7; 11 bases are shared with TRBD2. V shed 5 bases and J 2 bases; nucleotides not matched to a gene: 6. The CDR3 has 15 residues. CDR1 and CDR2 (germline): SGHRS, YFSETQ. In DNA form, the CDR3 reads TGCGCCAGCAGTTTTGCTAGCGGGGGGACCTACGAGCAGTACTTC. It encodes CASSFASGGTYEQYF.

V and J are TRBV30 and TRBJ2-7, with D possibly matching TRBD2 (5 bases). This CDR3 is built from 13 residues. V was trimmed by 0 bases and J by 5 bases, leaving 11 bases between them. Germline CDR1 and CDR2: GTSNPN and SVGIG (reference sequence). This CDR3 is CAWSVRVGDEQYF. The CDR3 bases are TGTGCCTGGAGTGTGAGGGTTGGGGACGAGCAGTACTTC.

The V and J genes are TRBV15 and TRBJ1-4, with a possible D match to TRBD1 (6 bases). Germline values: CDR1 LNHNV, CDR2 YYDKDF (reference sequence). This CDR3 has 14 amino acids. The ends were cut back, 0 bases at V and 8 bases at J, with 10 bases in the middle. The CDR3 region has the DNA TGTGCCACCAGCAGAGACAGGGGAGCGGAAAAACTGTTTTTT. Its translation: CATSRDRGAEKLFF.

The chain carries TRBV2 and TRBJ2-1, with D possibly matching TRBD1 (6 bases). CDR1 and CDR2 (germline): SNHLY, FYNNEI. The CDR3 consists of 16 residues. V was clipped by 6 bases and J by 5 bases, with 20 bases between them. The CDR3 spells CASSEQQGPRDNEQFF. The CDR3 DNA is TGTGCCAGCAGCGAACAACAGGGCCCCAGGGACAATGAGCAGTTCTTC.

This CDR3 reads CASSPGQYYEQYF. Written as DNA, the CDR3 is TGTGCCAGCTCACCGGGACAGTACTACGAGCAGTACTTC. This chain uses TRBV18 with TRBJ2-7, with TRBD1 matching 7 bases. With 3 bases clipped from V and 3 bases from J, the junction kept 2 bases outside the gene matches. CDR1 KGHSH and CDR2 LQKENI come from the germline V gene. CDR3 length: 13 residues. Full variable domain (rest looked up from reference TRBV18 and TRBJ2-7): NAGVMQNPRHLVRRRGQEARLRCSPMKGHSHVYWYRQLPEEGLKFMVYLQKENIIDESGMPKERFSAEFPKEGPSILRIQQVVRGDSAAYFCASSPGQYYEQYFGPGTRLTVT.

This clone was counted a few times. The genes are TRBV7-9 and TRBJ1-5, with TRBD1 matching 9 bases. The V gene end was trimmed by 1 base and the J gene end by 11 bases; junction bases not matched to a gene: 9. CDR1 and CDR2 from the germline V gene are SEHNR and FQNEAQ (reference sequence). The length of the CDR3 is 15 residues. CDR3 nucleotide sequence: TGTGCCAGCAGCTTAGAGGGACAGGGTCCCCTGGCCCAGCATTTT. This gives the protein CASSLEGQGPLAQHF. The full variable domain, its missing parts supplied by reference TRBV7-9 and TRBJ1-5, is DTGVSQNPRHKITKRGQNVTFRCDPISEHNRLYWYRQTLGQGPEFLTYFQNEAQLEKSRLLSDRFSAERPKGSFSTLEIQRTEQGDSAMYLCASSLEGQGPLAQHFGDGTRLSIL.

The genes are TRBV29-1 and TRBJ1-2; the match to TRBD1 covers 9 bases. The CDR3 sequence is 13 residues long. V dropped 7 bases and J dropped 8; count of bases not matched to a gene: 11. Per germline, CDR1 SQVTM and CDR2 ANQGSEA. The CDR3 is CSASTGTGNGYTF. The CDR3 DNA reads as TGCAGCGCATCGACCGGGACAGGGAACGGCTACACCTTC. Supplemented by reference TRBV29-1 and TRBJ1-2, the full variable domain reads SAVISQKPSRDICQRGTSLTIQCQVDSQVTMMFWYRQQPGQSLTLIATANQGSEATYESGFVIDKFPISRPNLTFSTLTVSNMSPEDSSIYLCSASTGTGNGYTFGSGTRLTVV.

J is TRBJ1-2 and V is TRBV14; a possible D gene is TRBD1 (6 bases). Germline V gene lookup returns CDR1 SGHDN and CDR2 FVKESK. Trimming stripped 6 bases from V and 1 base from J, with 12 bases between. The CDR3 runs 14 residues. The CDR3 nucleotides are TGTGCCAGCAGTCCCGCAGGGGTTAACTATGGCTACACCTTC. This translates into CASSPAGVNYGYTF.

V usage is TRBV5-1 and J usage is TRBJ1-2; 9 nucleotides align to TRBD1. Germline CDR1 and CDR2: SGHRS and YFSETQ. This CDR3 region has 15 residues. V lost 3 bases to trimming and J lost 4 bases; unmatched junction nucleotides: 7. CDR3 DNA: TGCGCCAGCAGCTGGGGGGACAGGGTATCCTATGGCTACACCTTC. Amino acid sequence: CASSWGDRVSYGYTF.